This passage covers 4 T cell receptor beta chains from one sample sequenced in a study of T cell responses to AZD1222 COVID-19 vaccine. Sequencing used immunoSEQ multiplex PCR; TCRdb keeps in-frame clones, though not all of them. Of 200,000 or so clones listed, 75% to 90% were seen once; the top ten hold 2.5% to 3%. The input for sequencing was peripheral blood, taken on day 0 of MenACWY control vaccination. Every receptor here comes from an adult in good health.

Concerning this clone itself: The same CDR3 can be traced to other DNA sequences in this sample. The chain links TRBV12-3 or TRBV12-4 to TRBJ2-7; D gene uncertain. This CDR3 comprises 13 residues. V was cut by 1 base and J by 0 bases, with 4 bases left in between. This chain's CDR3 is CASSLGGSYEQYF. Written as DNA, the CDR3 is TGTGCCAGCAGTTTAGGGGGCTCCTACGAGCAGTACTTC.

The chain recombines TRBV5-6 with TRBJ1-4, with a tentative D call TRBD1 (5 bases). Germline lookup yields CDR1 SGHDT and CDR2 YYEEEE. This CDR3 region has 13 residues. Between the trimmed V and J ends, which lost 1 base and 7 bases, there was a span of 8 bases. This CDR3 is CASSLWGGEKLFF. DNA of the CDR3: TGTGCCAGCAGCTTGTGGGGGGGTGAAAAACTGTTTTTT.

The rearrangement joins TRBV6-2 or TRBV6-3 to TRBJ1-5; 10 bases are shared with TRBD1. The CDR3 loop spans 16 amino acids. V trimming: 5 bases; J trimming: 6 bases; junction bases outside the gene matches: 10. Germline V lookup: CDR1 MNHEY, CDR2 SVGEGT. CDR3 bases: TGTGCCAGCAGTAACGGAGGACAGGGGGGTAGTCAGCCCCAGCATTTT. Its protein product is CASSNGGQGGSQPQHF.

The J gene is TRBJ1-5, the V gene TRBV5-8; no firm D call. This CDR3 has 16 residues. CDR1 and CDR2 (germline): SGHTS, YDEGEE. V was shortened by 0 bases and J by 0 bases, with 10 bases between the two germline ends. CDR3 sequence (DNA): TGTGCCAGCAGCTTGGTGGCAGATTATAGCAATCAGCCCCAGCATTTT. Translation: CASSLVADYSNQPQHF. Combining the CDR3 with reference TRBV5-8 and TRBJ1-5 gives the whole variable domain EAGVTQSPTHLIKTRGQQATLRCSPISGHTSVYWYQQALGLGLQFLLWYDEGEERNRGNFPPRFSGRQFPNYSSELNVNALELEDSALYLCASSLVADYSNQPQHFGDGTRLSIL.